This TCR beta chain stems from a study of T cell responses to AZD1222 COVID-19 vaccine. Findings of the study overall: The donor cohort was predominantly white British with a female majority, and clonal diversity may have been underestimated.

Trimming took 5 bases from V and 11 from J; bases not matched to a gene: 9. This CDR3 has 12 amino acids. Germline V CDR1 and CDR2: LNHDA, SQIVND (reference sequence). On this clone itself: As yet, its antigen is unknown.

Method: immunoSEQ multiplex PCR; TCRdb's copy keeps in-frame clones and lacks some. The table lists 75,000 to 100,000 clones, 75% to 90% of them singletons. The chain recombines TRBV19 with TRBJ2-7, with 7 bases that match TRBD1. This clonotype was obtained from an adult in good health. Sample: peripheral blood, taken on day 0 of AZD1222 vaccination. In nucleotides, the CDR3 is TGTGCCAGTAGTTACCGACAGGGAAACAAGTACTTC. Translating it yields CASSYRQGNKYF.